The 29 T cell receptor beta chains presented below share a single source sample, sequenced in a study of cytomegalovirus exposure and HLA in healthy donors. In the PCR, 60 Vbeta and 13 Jbeta primers were used. The assay was immunoSEQ multiplex PCR, and TCRdb's table has in-frame clones only and misses some. The table records about 110,000 clones, approximately 71% of them present only once. Sample: PBMCs. Source of these receptors: a man aged 35 to 55 in good health and CMV-seronegative.

The chain links TRBV5-4 to TRBJ1-2; D is perhaps TRBD1 (5 bases). The CDR3 spans 16 residues. Germline-derived CDR1 and CDR2 are SGHNT and YYREEE (reference sequence). Deletions cut 4 bases from V and 2 bases from J, with 18 bases between. The CDR3 DNA reads as TGTGCCAGCAGCCCAGACCCCGGCAGGGCCAACTATGGCTACACCTTC. Protein sequence: CASSPDPGRANYGYTF. The full variable domain, in which reference TRBV5-4 and TRBJ1-2 provide the parts outside the CDR3, is ETGVTQSPTHLIKTRGQQVTLRCSSQSGHNTVSWYQQALGQGPQFIFQYYREEENGRGNFPPRFSGLQFPNYSSELNVNALELDDSALYLCASSPDPGRANYGYTFGSGTRLTVV.

This clone has a handful of counts. The chain is built from TRBV7-9 and TRBJ2-7; TRBD1 is a possible D gene (5 bases). The germline V and J ends were trimmed by 7 bases and 0 bases, with 13 bases remaining between them. Germline assignment: CDR1 SEHNR and CDR2 FQNEAQ (reference sequence). The CDR3 length is 14 residues. The CDR3 protein is CASTPRGNSYEQYF. The CDR3 DNA reads TGTGCCAGCACCCCAAGGGGTAACTCCTACGAGCAGTACTTC.

This chain uses TRBV5-4 with TRBJ2-5; a possible D gene is TRBD2 (7 bases). With 4 bases removed from V and 3 bases from J, the gap between germline ends came to 13 bases. The CDR3 is 14 amino acids. CDR1 and CDR2 from the germline V gene are SGHNT and YYREEE (reference sequence). The CDR3 sequence: CASSPGGAEETQYF. The CDR3 coding sequence is TGTGCCAGCAGCCCTGGGGGGGCAGAAGAGACCCAGTACTTC.

This chain joins TRBV6-6 and TRBJ2-7; the D is unclear. This CDR3 is built from 13 residues. Germline V CDR1 and CDR2: MNHNY, SVGAGI (reference sequence). V gave up 2 bases and J gave up 3 bases, with 8 bases separating them. As DNA, the CDR3 is TGTGCCAGCAGTTACCGCGGTGGCTACGAGCAGTACTTC. It yields the protein CASSYRGGYEQYF.

The gene calls are TRBV7-2 and TRBJ2-5, with 10 positions matching TRBD2. V gave up 5 bases and J gave up 5 bases; unmatched junction bases: 11. The germline V gene has CDR1 SGHTA and CDR2 FQGNSA. The length of the CDR3 is 16 residues. CDR3 residues: CASSQPSGGAGETQYF. CDR3 DNA: TGTGCCAGCAGCCAACCTAGCGGGGGCGCGGGGGAGACCCAGTACTTC.

This sequence joins TRBV4-1 and TRBJ2-1, with TRBD2 matching 10 bases. This CDR3 is built from 14 residues. From germline, CDR1 is MGHRA and CDR2 YSYEKL. V was pared by 11 bases and J by 5 bases, with 9 bases of the junction left unmatched. CDR3 nucleotides: TGCGCCGTAGGGGGACTAGCGACGAACAATGAGCAGTTCTTC. This gives the protein CAVGGLATNNEQFF.

Comment on this clone: The identical CDR3 is also encoded by other nucleotide sequences in the sample. The CDR3 region has the DNA TGTGCCAGTCGACAGGGGGCTAACACCGGGGAGCTGTTTTTT. It codes for CASRQGANTGELFF. The chain is built from TRBV27 and TRBJ2-2; 10 bases are a match to TRBD1. V gave up 9 bases and J gave up 2 bases; unmatched junction bases: 3. CDR3 length: 14 amino acids. Looked up from germline, CDR1 is MNHEY and CDR2 is SMNVEV (reference sequence).

DNA of the CDR3: TGTGCCACCAGCAGGCCAGGGGCATCGGGGTACGAGCAGTACTTC. Translated, it gives CATSRPGASGYEQYF. This sequence joins TRBV15 and TRBJ2-7, with D perhaps matching TRBD1 (6 bases). CDR3 length equals 15 residues. CDR1 is LNHNV, CDR2 YYDKDF, per germline (reference sequence). V gave up 3 bases and J gave up 4 bases, with 16 bases separating them. Full variable domain (remainder filled in from reference TRBV15 and TRBJ2-7): DAMVIQNPRYQVTQFGKPVTLSCSQTLNHNVMYWYQQKSSQAPKLLFHYYDKDFNNEADTPDNFQSRRPNTSFCFLDIRSPGLGDTAMYLCATSRPGASGYEQYFGPGTRLTVT.

The sample holds one count of this clone. The CDR3 bases are TGTGCCAGCAGCCAAGATAATTGGGCAACGGGATTTCCCTATGGCTACACCTTC. As protein: CASSQDNWATGFPYGYTF. The chain links TRBV4-2 to TRBJ1-2; D call uncertain. CDR1 is LGHNA and CDR2 is YNFKEQ in the germline V gene. Trimming took 0 bases from V and 4 from J, leaving 21 bases between them. The CDR3 has 18 amino acids.

V and J are TRBV6-6 and TRBJ2-1; 10 nucleotides agree with TRBD1. The CDR3 is made up of 15 amino acids. Per the germline V gene, CDR1 is MNHNY and CDR2 is SVGAGI (reference sequence). The V gene end was trimmed by 4 bases and the J gene end by 9 bases; junction bases not matched to a gene: 9. CDR3 nucleotides: TGTGCCAGCAGTTCCCGGGACAGGGGTCTAGTTGAGCAGTTCTTC. Protein: CASSSRDRGLVEQFF.

The rearrangement uses TRBV28 and TRBJ1-4; TRBD1 is a possible D gene (6 bases). Germline V gene sequence: CDR1 MDHEN, CDR2 SYDVKM. V was cut by 6 bases and J by 6 bases, with 35 bases left in between. This CDR3 comprises 21 residues. The CDR3 loop reads CASRQNRLPLNPGANYEKLFF. The CDR3 DNA reads TGTGCCAGCAGGCAAAACCGGCTCCCCTTGAACCCAGGGGCGAATTATGAAAAACTGTTTTTT.

The rearrangement links TRBV25-1 to TRBJ2-2; TRBD2 agrees at 9 bases. The CDR3 contains 15 residues. Germline V gives CDR1 MGHDK, CDR2 SYGVNS. V shed 7 bases, J shed 1 base, and the junction held 4 bases outside the gene matches. CDR3 sequence (DNA): TGTGCCAGCACCCCTAGCGGGGTGAACACCGGGGAGCTGTTTTTT. Amino acids: CASTPSGVNTGELFF.

This sequence joins TRBV5-5 and TRBJ1-2; D is ambiguous. Germline V gene data show CDR1 as SGHKS and CDR2 as YYEKEE (reference sequence). Trimming removed 4 bases from V and 2 bases from J, with 9 bases in between. This CDR3 has 13 residues. The CDR3 is CASSPELNYGYTF. DNA for the CDR3: TGTGCCAGCAGCCCGGAGTTGAACTATGGCTACACCTTC.

The chain recombines TRBV6-6 with TRBJ2-5; D might be TRBD2 (5 bases). The CDR3 runs 13 residues. The V gene's germline CDR1 is MNHNY and CDR2 SVGAGI (reference sequence). Trimming left V 8 bases short and J 5 bases short, with 15 bases between. As DNA, the CDR3 is TGTGCCAGCTCAAAAGGGAGCAGGGAGACCCAGTACTTC. It yields the protein CASSKGSRETQYF.

This clone has just a few counts. This chain connects TRBV6-1 to TRBJ2-7; 7 nucleotides agree with TRBD1. There are 13 residues in the CDR3. V gave up 8 bases and J gave up 2 bases; unmatched junction bases: 6. The germline V gene has CDR1 MNHNS and CDR2 SASEGT. CDR3 coding DNA: TGTGCCAGCGGGGGACAGCCCACCTACGAGCAGTACTTC. It codes for CASGGQPTYEQYF.

The chain has TRBV30 and TRBJ2-4; tentatively, D is TRBD2 (5 bases). There are 12 residues in the CDR3. V was trimmed by 0 bases and J by 9 bases, leaving 9 bases between them. The V gene's germline CDR1 is GTSNPN and CDR2 SVGIG (reference sequence). CDR3 sequence reads: CAWSVARGIQYF. As DNA, the CDR3 is TGTGCCTGGAGTGTAGCCCGGGGCATTCAGTACTTC.

CDR3 in DNA: TGTGCCAGCAGCGTAGACCAAGGGGTCAATGAGCAGTTCTTC. This translates into CASSVDQGVNEQFF. This chain joins TRBV9 and TRBJ2-1, with D possibly TRBD1 on 5 matching bases. This CDR3 has 14 amino acids. V was shortened by 0 bases and J by 6 bases, with 10 bases between the two germline ends. The V gene's germline CDR1 is SGDLS and CDR2 YYNGEE.

The chain combines TRBV7-2 with TRBJ1-2, with 8 nucleotides matching TRBD1. The CDR3 extends over 15 amino acids. Per germline, CDR1 SGHTA and CDR2 FQGNSA. After removal of 5 bases from V and 8 bases from J, the junction contained 13 bases not matched to a gene. The CDR3 region is CASSPDRGGLYGYTF. CDR3 nucleotide sequence: TGTGCCAGCAGCCCCGACAGGGGTGGGCTTTACGGCTACACCTTC. The full variable domain, rest sourced from reference TRBV7-2 and TRBJ1-2, is GAGVSQSPSNKVTEKGKDVELRCDPISGHTALYWYRQSLGQGLEFLIYFQGNSAPDKSGLPSDRFSAERTGGSVSTLTIQRTQQEDSAVYLCASSPDRGGLYGYTFGSGTRLTVV.

This chain joins TRBV7-3 and TRBJ2-1, with 9 bases lining up with TRBD1. Looked up from germline, CDR1 is SGHTA and CDR2 is FQGTGA. This CDR3 is 15 amino acids long. V shed 5 bases and J 3 bases; nucleotides not matched to a gene: 5. The CDR3 loop reads CASSMDRGSYNEQFF. CDR3 DNA sequence: TGTGCCAGCAGCATGGACAGGGGAAGCTACAATGAGCAGTTCTTC.

A word on this clone: At one of its ends the junction is not consistent with the germline gene, which may arise from a read error. V and J are TRBV7-9 and TRBJ1-5; no clear D gene. The CDR3 has 13 residues. Germline V gives CDR1 SEHNR, CDR2 FQNEAQ (reference sequence). The CDR3 DNA reads TGTTCCAGCAGCTTTCGTGGCAATCAGCCCCAGCATTTT. Encoded protein: CSSSFRGNQPQHF.

This clone was observed a few times. The chain carries TRBV7-2 and TRBJ2-7; 9 nucleotides line up with TRBD1. The V and J ends lost 1 base and 1 base, in that order; junction bases with no gene match: 5. From germline, CDR1 is SGHTA and CDR2 FQGNSA. This CDR3 has 16 residues. CDR3 bases: TGTGCCAGCAGCTTAGGCCGGGACAGGGTATCCTACGAGCAGTACTTC. The encoded protein is CASSLGRDRVSYEQYF.

The chain carries TRBV7-2 and TRBJ1-1; 7 bases are a match to TRBD1. CDR1 is SGHTA, CDR2 FQGNSA, per germline. CDR3 length: 14 residues. J gave up 1 base and V 5 bases, and 4 bases lay outside the gene matches. The CDR3, as DNA: TGTGCCAGCAGCCTCACAGGGGCGAACACTGAAGCTTTCTTT. Protein sequence: CASSLTGANTEAFF.

This clone was counted a single time. The chain recombines TRBV9 with TRBJ2-5; 10 bases fit TRBD2. This CDR3 spans 15 amino acids. CDR1 SGDLS and CDR2 YYNGEE come from the germline V gene. Germline trimming cut 4 bases from V and 2 bases from J; bases unmatched to any gene: 5. CDR3 in DNA: TGTGCCAGCAGCCCCGGACTAGCGGCACAAGAGACCCAGTACTTC. Its translation is CASSPGLAAQETQYF.

This clone was detected a few times. The chain carries TRBV7-2 and TRBJ2-2; D remains ambiguous. The CDR3 length is 13 residues. Deletions cut 4 bases from V and 5 bases from J, with 8 bases between. The germline gives CDR1 SGHTA, CDR2 FQGNSA. CDR3 amino acids: CASSSVGTGELFF. The CDR3 nucleotides read TGTGCCAGCAGCTCAGTCGGGACCGGGGAGCTGTTTTTT.

In its sample, this clone was seen a few times. The rearrangement links TRBV9 to TRBJ2-2; TRBD2 is a possible D gene (5 bases). The CDR3 is 15 amino acids. CDR1 and CDR2 from the germline V gene are SGDLS and YYNGEE. The germline V and J ends were trimmed by 1 base and 0 bases, with 7 bases remaining between them. DNA of the CDR3: TGTGCCAGCAGCGTAAACGGGGCGAACACCGGGGAGCTGTTTTTT. Amino acids: CASSVNGANTGELFF.

In nucleotides, the CDR3 is TGTGCCAGCAGCTTTACAGGGAAAGAAGCTTTCTTT. Translation gives CASSFTGKEAFF. This rearrangement joins TRBV11-2 to TRBJ1-1; a possible D gene is TRBD1 (6 bases). The CDR3 is 12 residues long. The ends were cut back, 3 bases at V and 8 bases at J, with 10 bases in the middle. CDR1 and CDR2 from the germline V gene are SGHAT and FQNNGV.

The chain joins TRBV4-1 to TRBJ1-2, with 9 bases lining up with TRBD1. The CDR3 has 17 amino acids. Germline assignment: CDR1 MGHRA and CDR2 YSYEKL. The J segment lost 8 bases and the V segment lost 0 bases, leaving 13 bases of the junction unmatched. The CDR3 coding sequence is TGCGCCAGCAGCCAAGATCCGATTACAGGGGGCGGGAGAGGCTACACCTTC. Amino acids: CASSQDPITGGGRGYTF.

The J gene is TRBJ1-1, the V gene TRBV6-1, with D possibly TRBD1 on 5 matching bases. The CDR3 has 12 residues. The V end lost 6 bases, the J end lost 5 bases, and 10 bases lay between the germline ends. Germline V gene data show CDR1 as MNHNS and CDR2 as SASEGT. The CDR3 coding sequence is TGTGCCAGCAGCCGCAGGGTAACTGAAGCTTTCTTT. This sequence encodes CASSRRVTEAFF.

The genes are TRBV27 and TRBJ1-2; maybe TRBD1 (5 bases). Trimming cost V 0 bases and J 3 bases, with 14 bases left between them. CDR1 MNHEY and CDR2 SMNVEV come from the germline V gene (reference sequence). CDR3 length: 16 amino acids. CDR3 loop: CASSLSRAGGDYGYTF. CDR3 sequence (DNA): TGTGCCAGCAGTTTATCGCGAGCCGGGGGGGACTATGGCTACACCTTC.